A selection of T cell receptor beta chains follows, all from one sample in a study of blood T cell repertoires in COVID-19. The assay was immunoSEQ multiplex PCR, and TCRdb's table has in-frame clones only and misses some. This table holds 150,000 to 180,000 clones, around 84% found once. The sequenced sample consisted of peripheral blood. The source of these receptors is a woman aged 55-75 years with COVID-19, enrolled during active disease. Each CDR3 is given with its conserved first and last residue. The D gene is left open where the match is weak. Where a row states a size, it is once, few, many or the class of an expanded clone; other rows omit it.

V gene: TRBV19; clone size: -; D gene: -; J gene: TRBJ1-5; CDR3 DNA: TGTGCCAGTAGACAAGTGAATCAGCCCCAGCATTTT; CDR3 protein: CASRQVNQPQHF
V gene: TRBV7-6; clone size: once; D gene: TRBD2; J gene: TRBJ2-1; CDR3 DNA: TGTGCCAGCAGCCTCGGGACTAGCGGGAGCAGTGGTGATGAGCAGTTCTTC; CDR3 protein: CASSLGTSGSSGDEQFF
V gene: TRBV19; clone size: -; D gene: -; J gene: TRBJ1-5; CDR3 DNA: TGTGCCAGTAGTATAGATCGGCACAGGGTCAGCCAGCCCCAGCATTTT; CDR3 protein: CASSIDRHRVSQPQHF
V gene: TRBV27; clone size: -; D gene: -; J gene: TRBJ1-2; CDR3 DNA: TGTGCCAGCAGATCCATCGACAGAGCTAACTATGGCTACACCTTC; CDR3 protein: CASRSIDRANYGYTF
V gene: TRBV11-3; clone size: -; D gene: TRBD2; J gene: TRBJ2-1; CDR3 DNA: TGTGCCAGCAGCCTACTAGCGGGGAGCCCCAATGAGCAGTTCTTC; CDR3 protein: CASSLLAGSPNEQFF
V gene: TRBV24-1; clone size: once; D gene: -; J gene: TRBJ1-2; CDR3 DNA: TGTGCCACCAGTGATTTGTGGCAGGGGAGCGGCTACACCTTC; CDR3 protein: CATSDLWQGSGYTF
V gene: TRBV3-1/TRBV3-2; clone size: -; D gene: TRBD2; J gene: TRBJ2-1; CDR3 DNA: TGTGCCAGCAGCTCCTCCCGGGGGGTTAGCATCAATGAGCAGTTCTTC; CDR3 protein: CASSSSRGVSINEQFF
V gene: TRBV10-3; clone size: -; D gene: TRBD1; J gene: TRBJ1-2; CDR3 DNA: TGTGCCATCACTCCGACAGGGGATGGCTACACCTTC; CDR3 protein: CAITPTGDGYTF
V gene: TRBV14; clone size: -; D gene: -; J gene: TRBJ1-2; CDR3 DNA: TGTGCCAGCAGCCAAAAGTCAGGGTGGGGCCCTAGCTACACCTTC; CDR3 protein: CASSQKSGWGPSYTF
V gene: TRBV5-8; clone size: -; D gene: -; J gene: TRBJ1-2; CDR3 DNA: TGTGCCAGCAGCATGGGGAGTGGCTACACCTTC; CDR3 protein: CASSMGSGYTF
V gene: TRBV9; clone size: -; D gene: -; J gene: TRBJ2-1; CDR3 DNA: TGTGCCAGCAGCGTAGCTACAGGGTTCTACAATGAGCAGTTCTTC; CDR3 protein: CASSVATGFYNEQFF
V gene: TRBV6-5; clone size: -; D gene: -; J gene: TRBJ1-1; CDR3 DNA: TGTGCCAGCATCCAATTGGGGGGAAGGAACACTGAAGCTTTCTTT; CDR3 protein: CASIQLGGRNTEAFF
V gene: TRBV14; clone size: -; D gene: -; J gene: TRBJ1-2; CDR3 DNA: TGTGCCAGCAGCCAAGCCGGAGGGACCAGTCCCTATGGCTACACCTTC; CDR3 protein: CASSQAGGTSPYGYTF
V gene: TRBV5-8; clone size: -; D gene: TRBD1; J gene: TRBJ1-1; CDR3 DNA: TGTGCCAGCAGCTCTAGGACAGGACTGGGAAACACTGAAGCTTTCTTT; CDR3 protein: CASSSRTGLGNTEAFF
V gene: TRBV19; clone size: once; D gene: -; J gene: TRBJ1-2; CDR3 DNA: TGTGCCAGTAGTAGACGTTGGAATTGGGAGTCTAACTATGGCTACACCTTC; CDR3 protein: CASSRRWNWESNYGYTF
V gene: TRBV5-1; clone size: -; D gene: TRBD1; J gene: TRBJ1-1; CDR3 DNA: TGCGCCAGCAGCTTGGTGGGACAGCTGAACACTGAAGCTTTCTTT; CDR3 protein: CASSLVGQLNTEAFF
V gene: TRBV5-1; clone size: -; D gene: TRBD2; J gene: TRBJ2-3; CDR3 DNA: TGCGCCAGCAGCTTGGAGGCTAGCGGCAGAGCGGCAGATACGCAGTATTTT; CDR3 protein: CASSLEASGRAADTQYF
V gene: TRBV30; clone size: once; D gene: -; J gene: TRBJ1-2; CDR3 DNA: TGTGCCTGGAGTGCACACCATGGCTACACCTTC; CDR3 protein: CAWSAHHGYTF
V gene: TRBV9; clone size: once; D gene: -; J gene: TRBJ2-1; CDR3 DNA: TGTGCCAGCAGCTACAACAATGAGCAGTTCTTC; CDR3 protein: CASSYNNEQFF
V gene: TRBV12-5; clone size: once; D gene: TRBD1; J gene: TRBJ1-5; CDR3 DNA: TGTGCTAGTGGTAAATACGGACAGGGATCGTTTAAGGATCAGCCCCAGCATTTT; CDR3 protein: CASGKYGQGSFKDQPQHF
V gene: TRBV27; clone size: -; D gene: TRBD1; J gene: TRBJ2-6; CDR3 DNA: TGTGCCAGCAGTTCCGAAGGGGGCGGGGCCAACGTCCTGACTTTC; CDR3 protein: CASSSEGGGANVLTF
V gene: TRBV11-2; clone size: -; D gene: TRBD1; J gene: TRBJ1-2; CDR3 DNA: TGTGCCAGCAGCCTGACAGGGGGGAACCCGTATGGCTACACCTTC; CDR3 protein: CASSLTGGNPYGYTF
V gene: TRBV5-8; clone size: once; D gene: TRBD2; J gene: TRBJ2-5; CDR3 DNA: TGTGCCAGCAGCAGCGGGACTAGCGGGAGAGAGACCCAGTACTTC; CDR3 protein: CASSSGTSGRETQYF
V gene: TRBV28; clone size: -; D gene: -; J gene: TRBJ1-2; CDR3 DNA: TGTGCCAGCAGTTTCGACATTTCAAGAGGGATGTATAACTATGGCTACACCTTC; CDR3 protein: CASSFDISRGMYNYGYTF
V gene: TRBV10-3; clone size: -; D gene: TRBD1; J gene: TRBJ1-2; CDR3 DNA: TGTGCCATCAGTGAGTCAGGACAGGGGGTTGGCTACACCTTC; CDR3 protein: CAISESGQGVGYTF
V gene: TRBV19; clone size: -; D gene: -; J gene: TRBJ1-5; CDR3 DNA: TGTGCCAGTAGTAACATGGGCCGACAGTCCAATCAGCCCCAGCATTTT; CDR3 protein: CASSNMGRQSNQPQHF
V gene: TRBV2; clone size: -; D gene: -; J gene: TRBJ1-5; CDR3 DNA: TGTGCCAGCAGGGAGACAGGCAATCAGCCCCAGCATTTT; CDR3 protein: CASRETGNQPQHF
V gene: TRBV19; clone size: -; D gene: -; J gene: TRBJ2-2; CDR3 DNA: TGTGCCAGTAGTACCCGACAGTTTAACACCGGGGAGCTGTTTTTT; CDR3 protein: CASSTRQFNTGELFF
V gene: TRBV13; clone size: -; D gene: TRBD1; J gene: TRBJ1-2; CDR3 DNA: TGTGCCAGCAGCGTCCAGGGGGCGAACTATGGCTACACCTTC; CDR3 protein: CASSVQGANYGYTF
V gene: TRBV7-3; clone size: -; D gene: TRBD2; J gene: TRBJ2-1; CDR3 DNA: TGTGCCAGCAGCTTAGGACTAGCGGCTTACAATGAGCAGTTCTTC; CDR3 protein: CASSLGLAAYNEQFF
V gene: TRBV11-2; clone size: -; D gene: -; J gene: TRBJ2-7; CDR3 DNA: TGTGCCAGCAGTTTCTTAGTGGGGACGGGGGTCTACGAGCAGTACTTC; CDR3 protein: CASSFLVGTGVYEQYF
V gene: TRBV7-7; clone size: -; D gene: -; J gene: TRBJ2-7; CDR3 DNA: TGTGCTAGCAGCTTAGGAGGTGGGTCACAGCAGTACTTC; CDR3 protein: CASSLGGGSQQYF
V gene: TRBV10-3; clone size: -; D gene: TRBD1; J gene: TRBJ1-1; CDR3 DNA: TGTGCCACCCGCGACAGGGCGGTAACTGAAGCTTTCTTT; CDR3 protein: CATRDRAVTEAFF
V gene: TRBV19; clone size: -; D gene: TRBD1; J gene: TRBJ1-1; CDR3 DNA: TGTGCCAGTAGTACTCAACAGGGGGCGCGTACTGAAGCTTTCTTT; CDR3 protein: CASSTQQGARTEAFF
V gene: TRBV5-6; clone size: -; D gene: -; J gene: TRBJ1-2; CDR3 DNA: TGTGCCAGCAGCTGGAGACAGGATTTCTCAGCTAACTATGGCTACACCTTC; CDR3 protein: CASSWRQDFSANYGYTF
V gene: TRBV18; clone size: -; D gene: TRBD1; J gene: TRBJ1-5; CDR3 DNA: TGTGCCAGCTCACTAATACAGGGGGCTAGCAATCAGCCCCAGCATTTT; CDR3 protein: CASSLIQGASNQPQHF
V gene: TRBV6-5; clone size: -; D gene: TRBD1; J gene: TRBJ1-2; CDR3 DNA: TGTGCCAGCAGTCCCCGGACAGGGTTGAACTATGGCTACACCTTC; CDR3 protein: CASSPRTGLNYGYTF
V gene: TRBV5-1; clone size: -; D gene: -; J gene: TRBJ2-7; CDR3 DNA: TGCGCCAGCAGGCCACTCGGGTCGGGAGTGGAGCAGTACTTC; CDR3 protein: CASRPLGSGVEQYF
V gene: TRBV7-9; clone size: -; D gene: -; J gene: TRBJ1-2; CDR3 DNA: TGTGCCAGCAGCTTAATAGGTCAGGCCCCCTATGGCTACACCTTC; CDR3 protein: CASSLIGQAPYGYTF
V gene: TRBV3-1/TRBV3-2; clone size: -; D gene: TRBD2; J gene: TRBJ2-1; CDR3 DNA: TGTGCCAGCAGCCAAGAAGCGGGAGGGGTGGATAACAATGAGCAGTTCTTC; CDR3 protein: CASSQEAGGVDNNEQFF
V gene: TRBV7-9; clone size: -; D gene: TRBD1; J gene: TRBJ1-2; CDR3 DNA: TGTGCCAGCAGCATGCGACAGGGGAAAACTCTGGGTGGCTACACCTTC; CDR3 protein: CASSMRQGKTLGGYTF
V gene: TRBV9; clone size: once; D gene: -; J gene: TRBJ2-3; CDR3 DNA: TGTGCCAGCAGCGTTAACAGGGCAGGGGATACGCAGTATTTT; CDR3 protein: CASSVNRAGDTQYF
V gene: TRBV11-2; clone size: -; D gene: -; J gene: TRBJ2-2; CDR3 DNA: TGTGCCAGCAGCTTAGCTTTCAACACCGGGGAGCTGTTTTTT; CDR3 protein: CASSLAFNTGELFF
V gene: TRBV3-1/TRBV3-2; clone size: -; D gene: -; J gene: TRBJ2-1; CDR3 DNA: TGTGCCAGCAGCCGAGTGAGAAAGACTAGGAGCCTATCCTACAATGAGCAGTTCTTC; CDR3 protein: CASSRVRKTRSLSYNEQFF
V gene: TRBV14; clone size: once; D gene: -; J gene: TRBJ1-5; CDR3 DNA: TGTGCCAGCAGCCAGGGGCAAAATCAGCCCCAGCATTTT; CDR3 protein: CASSQGQNQPQHF